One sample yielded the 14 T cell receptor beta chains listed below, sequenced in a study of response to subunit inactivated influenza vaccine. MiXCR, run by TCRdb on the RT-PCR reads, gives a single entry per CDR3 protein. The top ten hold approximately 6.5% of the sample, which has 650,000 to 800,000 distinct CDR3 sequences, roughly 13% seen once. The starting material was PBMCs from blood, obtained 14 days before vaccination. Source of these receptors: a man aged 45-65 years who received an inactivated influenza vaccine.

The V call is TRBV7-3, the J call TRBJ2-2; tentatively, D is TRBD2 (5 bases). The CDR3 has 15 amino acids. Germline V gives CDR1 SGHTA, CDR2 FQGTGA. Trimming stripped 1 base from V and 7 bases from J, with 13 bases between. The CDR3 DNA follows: TGTGCCAGCAGCTTAAATCGGGATGGGAACGGGGAGCTGTTTTTT. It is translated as CASSLNRDGNGELFF.

CDR3 in amino acids: CASSLRGTTNTEAFF. The CDR3 DNA is TGTGCCAGCAGCTTAAGGGGGACGACTAACACTGAAGCTTTCTTT. The rearrangement uses TRBV7-2 and TRBJ1-1; perhaps TRBD1 as D (6 bases). Germline lookup yields CDR1 SGHTA and CDR2 FQGNSA. Trimming left V 2 bases short and J 2 bases short, with 12 bases between. The CDR3 consists of 15 residues.

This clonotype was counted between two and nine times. Here the CDR3 reads CASSHRDTEAFF. CDR3 bases: TGTGCCAGCAGTCACAGGGACACTGAAGCTTTCTTT. The chain couples TRBV2 to TRBJ1-1; weak D call: TRBD1 (6 bases). The V end was cut by 5 bases, the J end by 3 bases, with 7 bases between. This CDR3 spans 12 amino acids. Germline loops: CDR1 SNHLY, CDR2 FYNNEI.

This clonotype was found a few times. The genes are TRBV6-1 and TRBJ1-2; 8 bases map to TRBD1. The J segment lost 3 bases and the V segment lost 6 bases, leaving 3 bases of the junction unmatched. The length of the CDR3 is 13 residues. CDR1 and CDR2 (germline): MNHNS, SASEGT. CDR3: CASSGQGDYGYTF. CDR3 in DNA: TGTGCCAGCAGCGGACAGGGAGACTATGGCTACACCTTC.

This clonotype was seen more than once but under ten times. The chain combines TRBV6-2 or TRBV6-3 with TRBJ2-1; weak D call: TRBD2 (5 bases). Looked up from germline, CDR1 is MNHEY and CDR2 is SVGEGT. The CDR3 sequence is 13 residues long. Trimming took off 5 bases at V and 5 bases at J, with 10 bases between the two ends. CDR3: CASSRRLNNEQFF. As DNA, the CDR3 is TGTGCCAGCAGTCGAAGACTAAACAATGAGCAGTTCTTC.

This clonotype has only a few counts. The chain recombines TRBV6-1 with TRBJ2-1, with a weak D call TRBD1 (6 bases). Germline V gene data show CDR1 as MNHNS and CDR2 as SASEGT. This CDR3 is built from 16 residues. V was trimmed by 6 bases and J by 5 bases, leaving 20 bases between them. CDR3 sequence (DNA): TGTGCCAGCAGAGAACCTGGACAGCGAACTAACAATGAGCAGTTCTTC. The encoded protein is CASREPGQRTNNEQFF.

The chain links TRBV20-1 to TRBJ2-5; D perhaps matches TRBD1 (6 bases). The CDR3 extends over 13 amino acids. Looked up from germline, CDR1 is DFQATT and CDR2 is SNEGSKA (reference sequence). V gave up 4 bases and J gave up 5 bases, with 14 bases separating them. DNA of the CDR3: TGCAGTGCTACATACAGGGTGGCGGAGACCCAGTACTTC. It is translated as CSATYRVAETQYF.

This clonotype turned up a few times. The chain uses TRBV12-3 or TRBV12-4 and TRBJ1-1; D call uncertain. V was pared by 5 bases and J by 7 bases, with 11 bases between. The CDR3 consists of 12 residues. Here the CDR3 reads CASSPRVREAFF. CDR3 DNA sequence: TGTGCCAGCAGTCCACGGGTCCGTGAAGCTTTCTTT.

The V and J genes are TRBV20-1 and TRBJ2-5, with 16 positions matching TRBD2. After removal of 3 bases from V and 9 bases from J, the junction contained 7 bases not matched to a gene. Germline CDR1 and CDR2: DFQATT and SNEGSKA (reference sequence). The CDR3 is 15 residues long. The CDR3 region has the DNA TGCAGTGCTAGCCACCCGGGACTAGCGGGAGGGCCCCAGTACTTC. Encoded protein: CSASHPGLAGGPQYF.

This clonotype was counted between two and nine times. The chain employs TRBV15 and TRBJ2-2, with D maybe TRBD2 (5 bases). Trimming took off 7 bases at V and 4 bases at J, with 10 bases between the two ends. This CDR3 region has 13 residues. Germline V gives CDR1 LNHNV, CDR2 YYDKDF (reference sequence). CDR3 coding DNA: TGTGCCACCAACTTGGACTCCACCGGGGAGCTGTTTTTT. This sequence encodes CATNLDSTGELFF.

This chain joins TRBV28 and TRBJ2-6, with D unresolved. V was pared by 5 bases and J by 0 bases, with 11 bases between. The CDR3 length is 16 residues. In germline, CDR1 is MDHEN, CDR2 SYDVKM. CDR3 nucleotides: TGTGCCAGCAGTACCCTACAGTCCTCTGGGGCCAACGTCCTGACTTTC. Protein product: CASSTLQSSGANVLTF.

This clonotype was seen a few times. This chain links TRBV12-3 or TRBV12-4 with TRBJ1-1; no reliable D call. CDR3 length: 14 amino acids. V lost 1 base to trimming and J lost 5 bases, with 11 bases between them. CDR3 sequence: CASSLEGWSTEAFF. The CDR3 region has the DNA TGTGCCAGCAGTTTAGAGGGTTGGTCGACTGAAGCTTTCTTT.

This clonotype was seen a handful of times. This CDR3 reads CASSSRIGSGTSTDTQYF. The CDR3 bases are TGTGCCAGCAGCTCCAGGATTGGTAGCGGGACTAGCACAGATACGCAGTATTTT. The rearrangement links TRBV6-1 to TRBJ2-3, with 8 bases aligning to TRBD2. The CDR3 is 18 residues long. J gave up 0 bases and V 6 bases, and 14 bases lay outside the gene matches. Germline values: CDR1 MNHNS, CDR2 SASEGT.

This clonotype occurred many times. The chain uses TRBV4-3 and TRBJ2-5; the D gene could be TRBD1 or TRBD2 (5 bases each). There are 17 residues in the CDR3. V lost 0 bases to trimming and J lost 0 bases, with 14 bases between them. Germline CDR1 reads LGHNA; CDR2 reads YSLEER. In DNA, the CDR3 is TGCGCCAGCAGCCAAGATCATCGGGGCCGGTACCAAGAGACCCAGTACTTC. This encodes CASSQDHRGRYQETQYF.